Listed below are T cell receptor beta chains from one sample, sequenced in a study of shared clonotypes between healthy human individuals. Generated by immunoSEQ multiplex PCR, the TCRdb table keeps only in-frame clones and is missing some. The data hold millions of clones, with roughly 94% observed a single time. Material: naive CD4+ T cells sorted from blood. Receptor source: a man between 18 and 29 years old in good health. CDR3s include the opening cysteine and the closing phenylalanine or tryptophan. D genes are given only for firm matches. Where a row states a size, it is once, few, many or the class of an expanded clone; other rows omit it.

CDR3 protein: CATSSTGNVGSPLHF
CDR3 DNA: TGTGCCACCAGCTCGACAGGGAACGTGGGTTCACCCCTCCACTTT
J gene: TRBJ1-6
V gene: TRBV15
clone size: .
D gene: TRBD1

CDR3 protein: CAWSTGDPPLHF
CDR3 DNA: TGTGCCTGGAGTACGGGGGACCCACCCCTCCACTTT
J gene: TRBJ1-6
V gene: TRBV30
clone size: .
D gene: .

CDR3 protein: CASSQPDGNYGYTF
CDR3 DNA: TGTGCCAGCAGTCAGCCTGACGGAAACTATGGCTACACCTTC
J gene: TRBJ1-2
V gene: TRBV28
clone size: once
D gene: .

CDR3 protein: CASYGVVGTSGANVLTF
CDR3 DNA: TGTGCCAGCTATGGTGTGGTTGGGACCTCTGGGGCCAACGTCCTGACTTTC
J gene: TRBJ2-6
V gene: TRBV25-1
clone size: .
D gene: .

CDR3 protein: CASSLGAGGETEAFF
CDR3 DNA: TGCGCCAGCAGCTTAGGTGCAGGGGGCGAGACTGAAGCTTTCTTT
J gene: TRBJ1-1
V gene: TRBV5-1
clone size: .
D gene: TRBD1

CDR3 protein: CATHLGPGELFF
CDR3 DNA: TGTGCCACCCACCTGGGGCCCGGGGAGCTGTTTTTT
J gene: TRBJ2-2
V gene: TRBV6-1
clone size: .
D gene: .

CDR3 protein: CSARQGSTNTEAFF
CDR3 DNA: TGCAGCGCTAGACAGGGGTCCACGAACACTGAAGCTTTCTTT
J gene: TRBJ1-1
V gene: TRBV29-1
clone size: .
D gene: TRBD1

CDR3 protein: CAWSVGGYGYTF
CDR3 DNA: TGTGCCTGGAGTGTAGGGGGCTATGGCTACACCTTC
J gene: TRBJ1-2
V gene: TRBV30
clone size: few
D gene: .

CDR3 protein: CASSNRGPTYEQYF
CDR3 DNA: TGTGCCAGTAGTAACAGGGGGCCTACCTACGAGCAGTACTTC
J gene: TRBJ2-7
V gene: TRBV19
clone size: .
D gene: TRBD1

CDR3 protein: CASSAAWANTEAFF
CDR3 DNA: TGTGCCAGTAGTGCCGCATGGGCGAACACTGAAGCTTTCTTT
J gene: TRBJ1-1
V gene: TRBV19
clone size: .
D gene: .

CDR3 protein: CASSSGPRNQPQHF
CDR3 DNA: TGTGCCAGCAGTTCGGGACCGCGCAATCAGCCCCAGCATTTT
J gene: TRBJ1-5
V gene: TRBV28
clone size: .
D gene: .

CDR3 protein: CASSPQGGQFNSPLHF
CDR3 DNA: TGTGCCAGCAGCCCTCAAGGGGGCCAATTTAATTCACCCCTCCACTTT
J gene: TRBJ1-6
V gene: TRBV5-4
clone size: .
D gene: TRBD1

CDR3 protein: CASSWAHSRGTNSPLHF
CDR3 DNA: TGTGCCAGCAGCTGGGCGCATTCAAGGGGAACAAATTCACCCCTCCACTTT
J gene: TRBJ1-6
V gene: TRBV5-4
clone size: .
D gene: .

CDR3 protein: CASSQGAGEQYF
CDR3 DNA: TGTGCCAGCTCACAGGGGGCGGGCGAGCAGTACTTC
J gene: TRBJ2-7
V gene: TRBV18
clone size: .
D gene: TRBD1

CDR3 protein: CASSIVDQETQYF
CDR3 DNA: TGTGCCAGCTCGATAGTGGACCAAGAGACCCAGTACTTC
J gene: TRBJ2-5
V gene: TRBV18
clone size: .
D gene: .

CDR3 protein: CASRDGFGEKLFF
CDR3 DNA: TGTGCCAGCAGGGACGGGTTTGGAGAAAAACTGTTTTTT
J gene: TRBJ1-4
V gene: TRBV6-6
clone size: .
D gene: .

CDR3 protein: CASSKIQGAREKLFF
CDR3 DNA: TGTGCCAGCAGCAAGATCCAAGGGGCCAGGGAAAAACTGTTTTTT
J gene: TRBJ1-4
V gene: TRBV7-6
clone size: .
D gene: .

CDR3 protein: CASKSSGRAAGTGELFF
CDR3 DNA: TGTGCCAGTAAAAGTAGCGGGAGGGCCGCGGGCACCGGGGAGCTGTTTTTT
J gene: TRBJ2-2
V gene: TRBV19
clone size: .
D gene: TRBD2

CDR3 protein: CASSLATATNEKLFF
CDR3 DNA: TGTGCCAGCAGTTTGGCGACGGCAACTAATGAAAAACTGTTTTTT
J gene: TRBJ1-4
V gene: TRBV28
clone size: once
D gene: .

CDR3 protein: CATSLENTGELFF
CDR3 DNA: TGTGCCACGTCGCTCGAAAACACCGGGGAGCTGTTTTTT
J gene: TRBJ2-2
V gene: TRBV2
clone size: .
D gene: .

CDR3 protein: CASSLDYRSSYNEQFF
CDR3 DNA: TGTGCCAGCAGCCTGGACTATCGAAGCTCCTACAATGAGCAGTTCTTC
J gene: TRBJ2-1
V gene: TRBV11-2
clone size: .
D gene: .

CDR3 protein: CASSYERHYEQYF
CDR3 DNA: TGTGCCAGCAGTTATGAGCGGCACTACGAGCAGTACTTC
J gene: TRBJ2-7
V gene: TRBV27
clone size: .
D gene: .

CDR3 protein: CASSLGTSGNRGEQYF
CDR3 DNA: TGCGCCAGCAGCCTAGGGACTAGCGGGAACCGGGGCGAGCAGTACTTC
J gene: TRBJ2-7
V gene: TRBV5-1
clone size: .
D gene: TRBD2

CDR3 protein: CASSLPTSYEQYF
CDR3 DNA: TGTGCCAGCAGCTTACCGACCTCCTACGAGCAGTACTTC
J gene: TRBJ2-7
V gene: TRBV7-9
clone size: .
D gene: .

CDR3 protein: CASSDSPYAGPSYNEQFF
CDR3 DNA: TGTGCCAGCAGTGACTCTCCCTACGCGGGACCCTCTTACAATGAGCAGTTCTTC
J gene: TRBJ2-1
V gene: TRBV6-4
clone size: .
D gene: .